This T cell receptor beta chain was profiled in a study of blood T cell repertoires in COVID-19. Here immunoSEQ multiplex PCR was the method, and the copy in TCRdb shows in-frame clones only, minus some. Among approximately 670,000 clones listed, 85% to 90% were seen once. The ends were cut back, 4 bases at V and 8 bases at J, with 23 bases in the middle. The CDR3 loop spans 16 amino acids. The germline V gene has CDR1 LGHDT and CDR2 YNNKEL (reference sequence). The sequence came from a woman aged 18-29 years with acute or convalescent COVID-19. This sequence joins TRBV3-1 (or the pseudogene TRBV3-2) and TRBJ1-2; D is uncertain. Sequencing used peripheral blood. The CDR3 reads CASSRLRDGWTRGYTF. CDR3 in DNA: TGTGCCAGCAGCCGGTTGAGGGATGGATGGACTCGCGGCTACACCTTC.